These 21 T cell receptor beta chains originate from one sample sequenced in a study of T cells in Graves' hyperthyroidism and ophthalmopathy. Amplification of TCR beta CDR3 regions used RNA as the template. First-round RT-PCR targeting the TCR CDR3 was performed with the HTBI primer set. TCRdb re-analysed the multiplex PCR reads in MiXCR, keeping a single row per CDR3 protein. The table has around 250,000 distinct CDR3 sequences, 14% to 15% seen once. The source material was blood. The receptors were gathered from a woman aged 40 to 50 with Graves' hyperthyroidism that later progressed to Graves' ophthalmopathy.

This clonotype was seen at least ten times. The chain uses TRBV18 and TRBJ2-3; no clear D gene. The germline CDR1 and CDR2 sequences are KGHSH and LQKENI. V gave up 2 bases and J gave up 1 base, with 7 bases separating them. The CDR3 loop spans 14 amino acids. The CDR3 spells CASSPGSGTDTQYF. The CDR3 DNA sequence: TGTGCCAGCTCACCAGGGTCGGGCACAGATACGCAGTATTTT.

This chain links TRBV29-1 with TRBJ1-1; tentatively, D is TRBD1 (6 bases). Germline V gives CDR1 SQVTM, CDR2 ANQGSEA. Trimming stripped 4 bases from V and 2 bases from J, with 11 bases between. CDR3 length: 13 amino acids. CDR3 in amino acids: CSVVPRGNTEAFF. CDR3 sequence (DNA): TGCAGCGTTGTCCCCAGGGGCAACACTGAAGCTTTCTTT. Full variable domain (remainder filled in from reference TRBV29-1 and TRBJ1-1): SAVISQKPSRDICQRGTSLTIQCQVDSQVTMMFWYRQQPGQSLTLIATANQGSEATYESGFVIDKFPISRPNLTFSTLTVSNMSPEDSSIYLCSVVPRGNTEAFFGQGTRLTVV.

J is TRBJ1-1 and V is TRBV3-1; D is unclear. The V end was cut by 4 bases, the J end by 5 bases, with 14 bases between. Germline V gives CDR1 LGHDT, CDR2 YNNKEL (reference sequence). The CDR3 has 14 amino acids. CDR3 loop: CASSRLGGRTEAFF. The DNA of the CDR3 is TGTGCCAGCAGCCGCTTGGGTGGACGAACTGAAGCTTTCTTT.

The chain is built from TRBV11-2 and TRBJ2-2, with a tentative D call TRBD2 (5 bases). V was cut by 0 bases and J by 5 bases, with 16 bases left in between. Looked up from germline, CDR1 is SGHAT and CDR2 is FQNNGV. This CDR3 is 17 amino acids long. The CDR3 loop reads CASSLDLVEGRTGELFF. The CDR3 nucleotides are TGTGCCAGCAGCTTAGATCTGGTAGAAGGGAGAACCGGGGAGCTGTTTTTT.

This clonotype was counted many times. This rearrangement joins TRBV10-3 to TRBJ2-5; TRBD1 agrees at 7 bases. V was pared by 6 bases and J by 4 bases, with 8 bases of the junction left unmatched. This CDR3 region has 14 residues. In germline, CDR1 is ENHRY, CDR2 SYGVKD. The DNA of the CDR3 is TGTGCCATCAGCAAGGGACAGATGGGAGAGACCCAGTACTTC. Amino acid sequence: CAISKGQMGETQYF.

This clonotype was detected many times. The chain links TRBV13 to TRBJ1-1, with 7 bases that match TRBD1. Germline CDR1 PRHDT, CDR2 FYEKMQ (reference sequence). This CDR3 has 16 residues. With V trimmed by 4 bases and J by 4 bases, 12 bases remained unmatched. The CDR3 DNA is TGTGCCAGCAGCTCGGGCACAGGGGTTTGGGGCACTGAAGCTTTCTTT. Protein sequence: CASSSGTGVWGTEAFF. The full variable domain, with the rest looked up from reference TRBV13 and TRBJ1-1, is AAGVIQSPRHLIKEKRETATLKCYPIPRHDTVYWYQQGPGQDPQFLISFYEKMQSDKGSIPDRFSAQQFSDYHSELNMSSLELGDSALYFCASSSGTGVWGTEAFFGQGTRLTVV.

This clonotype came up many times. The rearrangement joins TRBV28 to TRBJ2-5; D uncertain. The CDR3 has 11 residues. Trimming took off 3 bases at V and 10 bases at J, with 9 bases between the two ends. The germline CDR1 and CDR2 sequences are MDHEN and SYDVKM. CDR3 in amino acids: CASSFRYYQYF. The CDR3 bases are TGTGCCAGCAGTTTTAGATACTACCAGTACTTC. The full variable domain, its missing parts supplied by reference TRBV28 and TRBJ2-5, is DVKVTQSSRYLVKRTGEKVFLECVQDMDHENMFWYRQDPGLGLRLIYFSYDVKMKEKGDIPEGYSVSREKKERFSLILESASTNQTSMYLCASSFRYYQYFGPGTRLLVL.

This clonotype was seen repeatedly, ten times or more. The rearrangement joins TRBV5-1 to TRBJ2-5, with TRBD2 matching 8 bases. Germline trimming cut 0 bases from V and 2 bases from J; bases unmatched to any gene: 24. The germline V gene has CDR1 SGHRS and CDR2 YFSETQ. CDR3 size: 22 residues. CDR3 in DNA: TGCGCCAGCAGCTTGGCCCCCCCGGGGTCGGGCGGGAGGATTCTCCGTCAAGAGACCCAGTACTTC. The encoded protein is CASSLAPPGSGGRILRQETQYF.

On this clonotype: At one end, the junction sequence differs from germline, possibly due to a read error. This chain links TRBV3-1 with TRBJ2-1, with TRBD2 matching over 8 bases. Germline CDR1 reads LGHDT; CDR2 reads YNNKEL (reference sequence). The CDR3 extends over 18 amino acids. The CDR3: CANSHPRLRAGARNEQFF. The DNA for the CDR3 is TGTGCCAACAGCCACCCCCGTTTACGAGCGGGAGCAAGGAATGAGCAGTTCTTC.

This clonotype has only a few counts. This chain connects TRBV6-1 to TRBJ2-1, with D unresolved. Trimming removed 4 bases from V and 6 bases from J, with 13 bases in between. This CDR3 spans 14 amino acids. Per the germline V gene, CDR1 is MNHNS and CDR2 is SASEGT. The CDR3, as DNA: TGTGCCAGCAGTGTCGCGGCAGACCCCAATGAGCAGTTCTTC. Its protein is CASSVAADPNEQFF.

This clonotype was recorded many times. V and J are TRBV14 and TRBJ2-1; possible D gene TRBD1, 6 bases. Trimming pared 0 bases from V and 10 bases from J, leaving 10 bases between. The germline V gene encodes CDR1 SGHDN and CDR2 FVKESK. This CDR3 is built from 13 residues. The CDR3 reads CASSQDFRGEQFF. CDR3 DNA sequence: TGTGCCAGCAGCCAAGATTTCAGGGGCGAGCAGTTCTTC.

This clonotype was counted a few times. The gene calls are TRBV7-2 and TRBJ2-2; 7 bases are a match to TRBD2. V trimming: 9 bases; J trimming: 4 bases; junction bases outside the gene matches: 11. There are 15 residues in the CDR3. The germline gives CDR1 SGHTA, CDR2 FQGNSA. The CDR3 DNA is TGTGCCAGGAGAGCGGGGTCGGTGAGCACCGGGGAGCTGTTTTTT. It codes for CARRAGSVSTGELFF.

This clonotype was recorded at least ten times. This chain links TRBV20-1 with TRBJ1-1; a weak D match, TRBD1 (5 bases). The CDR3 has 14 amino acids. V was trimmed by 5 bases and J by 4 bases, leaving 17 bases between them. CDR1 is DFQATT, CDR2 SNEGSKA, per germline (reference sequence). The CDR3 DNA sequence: TGCAGTGCTGGGGACTTGATCCGGGGCACTGAAGCTTTCTTT. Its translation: CSAGDLIRGTEAFF.

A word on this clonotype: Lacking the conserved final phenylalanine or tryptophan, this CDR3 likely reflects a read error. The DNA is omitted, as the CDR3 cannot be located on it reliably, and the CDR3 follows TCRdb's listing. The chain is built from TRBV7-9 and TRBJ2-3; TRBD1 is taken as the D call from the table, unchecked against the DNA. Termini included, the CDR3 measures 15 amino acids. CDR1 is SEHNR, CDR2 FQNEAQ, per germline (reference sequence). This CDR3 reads CASSLSATPTDTHYL.

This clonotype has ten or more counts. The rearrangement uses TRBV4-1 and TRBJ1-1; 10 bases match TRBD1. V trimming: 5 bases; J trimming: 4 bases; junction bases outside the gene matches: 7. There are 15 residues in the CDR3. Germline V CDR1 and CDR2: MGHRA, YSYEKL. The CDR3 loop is CASSSRTGGITEAFF. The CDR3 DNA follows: TGCGCCAGCAGCTCTCGGACAGGGGGGATCACTGAAGCTTTCTTT.

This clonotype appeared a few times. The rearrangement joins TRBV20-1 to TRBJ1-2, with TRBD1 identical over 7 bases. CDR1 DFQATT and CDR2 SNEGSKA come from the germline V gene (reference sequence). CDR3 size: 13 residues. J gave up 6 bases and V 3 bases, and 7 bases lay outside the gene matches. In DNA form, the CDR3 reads TGCAGTGCTAGCTGGGACAGCCCACATGGCTACACCTTC. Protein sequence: CSASWDSPHGYTF.

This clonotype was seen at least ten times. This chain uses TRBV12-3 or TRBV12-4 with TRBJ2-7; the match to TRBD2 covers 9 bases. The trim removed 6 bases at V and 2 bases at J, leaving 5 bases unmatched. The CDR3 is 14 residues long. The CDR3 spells CASSPGLAAYEQYF. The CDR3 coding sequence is TGTGCCAGCAGCCCGGGACTAGCTGCCTACGAGCAGTACTTC.

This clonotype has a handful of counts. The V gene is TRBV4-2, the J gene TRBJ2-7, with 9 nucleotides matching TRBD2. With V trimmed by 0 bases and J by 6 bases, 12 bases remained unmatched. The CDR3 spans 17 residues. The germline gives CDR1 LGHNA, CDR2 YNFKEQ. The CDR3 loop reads CASSQDPAGLASTEQYF. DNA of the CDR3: TGTGCCAGCAGCCAAGACCCCGCGGGACTAGCATCGACCGAGCAGTACTTC.

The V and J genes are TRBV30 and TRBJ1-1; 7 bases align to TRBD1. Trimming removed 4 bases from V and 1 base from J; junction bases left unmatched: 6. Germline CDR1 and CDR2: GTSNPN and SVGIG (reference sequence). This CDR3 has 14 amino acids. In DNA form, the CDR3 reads TGTGCCTGGACCCGGACAGGCTCGAACACTGAAGCTTTCTTT. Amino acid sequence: CAWTRTGSNTEAFF. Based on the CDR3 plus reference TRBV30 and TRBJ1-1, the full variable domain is SQTIHQWPATLVQPVGSPLSLECTVEGTSNPNLYWYRQAAGRGLQLLFYSVGIGQISSEVPQNLSASRPQDRQFILSSKKLLLSDSGFYLCAWTRTGSNTEAFFGQGTRLTVV.

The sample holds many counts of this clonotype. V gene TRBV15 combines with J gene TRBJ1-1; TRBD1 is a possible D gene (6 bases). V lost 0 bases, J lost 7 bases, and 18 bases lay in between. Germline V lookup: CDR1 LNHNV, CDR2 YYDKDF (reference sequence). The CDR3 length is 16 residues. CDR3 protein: CATSRDPQGSGSEAFF. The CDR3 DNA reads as TGTGCCACCAGCAGAGATCCGCAGGGGTCGGGAAGTGAAGCTTTCTTT. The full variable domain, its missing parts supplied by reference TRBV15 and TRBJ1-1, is DAMVIQNPRYQVTQFGKPVTLSCSQTLNHNVMYWYQQKSSQAPKLLFHYYDKDFNNEADTPDNFQSRRPNTSFCFLDIRSPGLGDTAMYLCATSRDPQGSGSEAFFGQGTRLTVV.

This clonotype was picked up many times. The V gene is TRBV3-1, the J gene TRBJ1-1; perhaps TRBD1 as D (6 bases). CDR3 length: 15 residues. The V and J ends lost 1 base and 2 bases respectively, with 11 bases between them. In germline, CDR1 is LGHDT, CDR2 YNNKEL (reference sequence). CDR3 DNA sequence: TGTGCCAGCAGCCAAGTTTGGGGACAAAACACTGAAGCTTTCTTT. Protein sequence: CASSQVWGQNTEAFF.